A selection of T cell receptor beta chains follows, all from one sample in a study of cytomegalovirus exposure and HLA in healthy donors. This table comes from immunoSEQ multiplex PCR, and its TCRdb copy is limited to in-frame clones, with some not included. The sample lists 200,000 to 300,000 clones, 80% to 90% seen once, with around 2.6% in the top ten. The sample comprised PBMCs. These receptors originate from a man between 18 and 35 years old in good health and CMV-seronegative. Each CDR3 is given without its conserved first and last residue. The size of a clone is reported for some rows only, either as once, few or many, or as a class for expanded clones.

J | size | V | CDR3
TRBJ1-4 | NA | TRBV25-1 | ASSSGQGGEKLF
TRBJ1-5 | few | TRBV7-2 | ASSLVLGSNQPQH
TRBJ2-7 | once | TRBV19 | ASSLTVTYEQY
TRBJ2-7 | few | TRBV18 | ASSPPTSVGSYEQY
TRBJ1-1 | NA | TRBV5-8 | ASSLVLVRDTEAF
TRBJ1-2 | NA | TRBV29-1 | SVEATANYGYT
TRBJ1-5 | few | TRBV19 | ASSTLGQGMGQPQH
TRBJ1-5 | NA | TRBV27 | ASSYGTGNQPQH
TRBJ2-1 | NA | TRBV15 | ATSRPRGHYNEQF
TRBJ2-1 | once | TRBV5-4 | ASSLLSDEQF
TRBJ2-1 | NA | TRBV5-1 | ASSRDRAYNEQF
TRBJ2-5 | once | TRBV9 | ASSRLAGGLETQY
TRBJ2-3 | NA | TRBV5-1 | ASRRGTTDFTDTQY
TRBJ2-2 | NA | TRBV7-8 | ASTSRVRDTGELF
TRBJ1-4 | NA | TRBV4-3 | ASSQTPPQGPWEKLF
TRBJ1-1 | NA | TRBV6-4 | ASKGNGGNTEAF
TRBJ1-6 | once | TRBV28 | ASRTGGAGSPLH
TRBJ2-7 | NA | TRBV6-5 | ASSPPGLETYEQY
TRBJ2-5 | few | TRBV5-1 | ASSAQVPNLSWETQY
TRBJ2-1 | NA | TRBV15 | ATSRRTSGRGIWDEQF
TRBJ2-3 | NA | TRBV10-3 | AIRPPTSGGLDTQY
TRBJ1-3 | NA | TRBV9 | ASSALSQDITSGNTIY
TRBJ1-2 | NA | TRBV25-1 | ASRKGGEGYT
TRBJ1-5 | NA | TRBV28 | ASSSRDAWGGTYPNQPQH
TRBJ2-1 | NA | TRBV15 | ATSRGLAPPKQF
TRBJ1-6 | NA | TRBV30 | AWSTQSGSYNSPLH
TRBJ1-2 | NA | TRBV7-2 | ASSSTGLEGYT
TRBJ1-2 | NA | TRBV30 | AWTGTDYGYT
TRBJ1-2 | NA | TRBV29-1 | SVVRRLEISGGYT
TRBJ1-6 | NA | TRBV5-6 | ASSLAAYREGSYNSPLH
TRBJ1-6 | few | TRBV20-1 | SARVGAPLH
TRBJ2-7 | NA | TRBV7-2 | ASSRQGTFNEQY
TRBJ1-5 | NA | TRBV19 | ATLETGRPQPQH
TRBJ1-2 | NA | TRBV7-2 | ASSLTGQGNYGYT
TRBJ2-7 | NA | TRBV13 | ASSREARPYEQY
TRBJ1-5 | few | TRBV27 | ARGRGDQPQH
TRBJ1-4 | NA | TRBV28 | ASRNQGMNEKLF
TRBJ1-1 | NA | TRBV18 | ASSDGEKPEAF
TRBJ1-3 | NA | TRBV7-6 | ASSFSIPISGNTIY
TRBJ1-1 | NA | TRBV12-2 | ASRLVDRKNTEAF
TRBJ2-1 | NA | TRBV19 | ASSLGLARNNEQF
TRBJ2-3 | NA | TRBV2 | ARGTTSDTQY
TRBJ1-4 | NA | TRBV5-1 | ASSPSTGPAQKLF
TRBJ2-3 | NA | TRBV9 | ASSVQGLSTDTQY
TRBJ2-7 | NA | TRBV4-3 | ASSQGSQTRGEQY
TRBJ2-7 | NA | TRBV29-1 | SVLVHEQY
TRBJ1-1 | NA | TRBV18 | ASSPLRNQGEAF
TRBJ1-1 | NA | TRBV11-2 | ASSLEPGLVTEAF
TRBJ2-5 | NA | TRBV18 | ASLEGGETQY
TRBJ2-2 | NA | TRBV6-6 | ASSYFSLAMAGELF
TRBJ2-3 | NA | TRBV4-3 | ASSPDSYTQY
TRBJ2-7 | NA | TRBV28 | ASRDSGLAGEQY
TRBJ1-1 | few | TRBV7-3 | ASSLYRDTEAF
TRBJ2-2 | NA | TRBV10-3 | AIRGGTGELF
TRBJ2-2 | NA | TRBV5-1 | ASSWKRGRANTGELF
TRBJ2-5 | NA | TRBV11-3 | ASSDRQGAGETQY
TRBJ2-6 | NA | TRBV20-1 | SVSGANVLT
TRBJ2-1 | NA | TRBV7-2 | ASSGTFNSYNEQF